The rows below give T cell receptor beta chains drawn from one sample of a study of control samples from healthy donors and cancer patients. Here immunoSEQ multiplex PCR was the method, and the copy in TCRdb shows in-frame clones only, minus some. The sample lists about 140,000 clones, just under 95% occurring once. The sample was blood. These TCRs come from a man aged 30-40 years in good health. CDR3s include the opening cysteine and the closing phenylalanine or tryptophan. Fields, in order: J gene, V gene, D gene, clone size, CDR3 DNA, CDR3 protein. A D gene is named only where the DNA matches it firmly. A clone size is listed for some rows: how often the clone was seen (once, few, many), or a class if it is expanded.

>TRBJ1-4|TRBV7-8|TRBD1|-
TGTGCCAGCAGACGGGACAGGGGTCATGAAAAACTGTTTTTT
CASRRDRGHEKLFF
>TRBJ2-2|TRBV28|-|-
TGTGCCAGCAGTAAAGCTGGGTCGAAGGCCGGGGAGCTGTTTTTT
CASSKAGSKAGELFF
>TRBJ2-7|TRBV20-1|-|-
TGCAGTGCTAGTATGGGGACCCCCTACGAGCAGTACTTC
CSASMGTPYEQYF
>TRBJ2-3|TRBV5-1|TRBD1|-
TGCGCCAGCAGCTGGCGGACAGGTACAGATACGCAGTATTTT
CASSWRTGTDTQYF
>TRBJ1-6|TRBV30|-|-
TGTGCCTGGAGTCCACCGGGGAATTCACCCCTCCACTTT
CAWSPPGNSPLHF
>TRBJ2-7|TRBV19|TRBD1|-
TGTGCCAGTAGTGATCCGGGACAGGGTGGATACGAGCAGTACTTC
CASSDPGQGGYEQYF
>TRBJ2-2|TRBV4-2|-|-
TGTGCCAGCAGCCTCGAAACCGGGGAGCTGTTTTTT
CASSLETGELFF
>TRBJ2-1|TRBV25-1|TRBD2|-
TGTGCCAGCAGAACTAGCGGGACGCCCACGAGCTCCTACAATGAGCAGTTCTTC
CASRTSGTPTSSYNEQFF
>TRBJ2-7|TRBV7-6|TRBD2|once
TGTGCCAGCAGCTTAGCTAGCGGGACGACCTACGAGCAGTACTTC
CASSLASGTTYEQYF
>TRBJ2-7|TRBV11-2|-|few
TGTGCCAGCAGCCAATCAAGGGTGGAGTCCTACGAGCAGTACTTC
CASSQSRVESYEQYF
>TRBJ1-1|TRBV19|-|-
TGTGCCAGTAGTGACGAACCGATGAAGTGGACTGAAGCTTTCTTT
CASSDEPMKWTEAFF
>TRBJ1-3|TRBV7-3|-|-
TGTGCCAGCAGCCTTACAGGGATCGGTTCTGGAAACACCATATATTTT
CASSLTGIGSGNTIYF
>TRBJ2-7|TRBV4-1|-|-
TGCGCCAGCAGCCCGAACCCGACAGGCTCCTACGAGCAGTACTTC
CASSPNPTGSYEQYF
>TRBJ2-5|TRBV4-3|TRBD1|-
TGCGCCAGCAGTCCGGACAGGGGGACGGAAGAGACCCAGTACTTC
CASSPDRGTEETQYF
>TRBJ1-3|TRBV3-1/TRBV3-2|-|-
TGTGCCAGCAGCCAAGGACGCGGCTCTGGAAACACCATATATTTT
CASSQGRGSGNTIYF